This is a list of T cell receptor beta chains from one sample in a study of blood T cell repertoires in COVID-19. TCRdb keeps only in-frame clones here, not all; method: immunoSEQ multiplex PCR. The profile shows approximately 100,000 clones, 91% of them singletons. Material: peripheral blood. Source of these receptors: a middle-aged man with acute or convalescent COVID-19. Both conserved end residues are part of each CDR3. Each record gives: J gene, D gene, CDR3 length, clone size, V gene, CDR3 protein, CDR3 DNA. The D gene is left open where the match is weak. Clone size appears in some rows only: once, few, many, or a class for an expanded clone.

TRBJ2-5,TRBD1,15,NA,TRBV19,CASTLGGQGQETQYF,TGTGCCAGTACCCTGGGGGGACAGGGTCAAGAGACCCAGTACTTC
TRBJ2-1,NA,14,few,TRBV10-3,CAISESTWRDEQFF,TGTGCCATCAGTGAGTCGACCTGGAGGGATGAGCAGTTCTTC
TRBJ1-4,TRBD1,13,once,TRBV29-1,CSVESGQGKKLFF,TGCAGCGTTGAATCCGGACAGGGGAAAAAACTGTTTTTT
TRBJ2-7,TRBD2,14,once,TRBV7-3,CASSPGGSSYEQYF,TGTGCCAGCAGCCCGGGGGGGAGCTCCTACGAGCAGTACTTC
TRBJ2-1,TRBD1,15,NA,TRBV6-5,CASSNDRGPYNEQFF,TGTGCCAGCAGTAACGACAGGGGGCCCTACAATGAGCAGTTCTTC
TRBJ2-5,TRBD1,15,once,TRBV9,CASSAHRGDGETQYF,TGTGCCAGCAGCGCCCACAGGGGAGATGGGGAGACCCAGTACTTC
TRBJ1-4,NA,17,once,TRBV7-2,CASSLVGAGSKDEKLFF,TGTGCCAGCAGCTTAGTTGGGGCAGGGTCGAAGGATGAAAAACTGTTTTTT
TRBJ1-2,NA,18,NA,TRBV28,CASSFSILPQGLNYGYTF,TGTGCCAGCAGTTTCTCCATCCTCCCCCAGGGTCTTAACTATGGCTACACCTTC
TRBJ2-1,TRBD2,14,few,TRBV5-4,CASSSLGGSNEQFF,TGTGCCAGCAGCTCCCTCGGGGGGTCCAATGAGCAGTTCTTC
TRBJ1-1,NA,14,NA,TRBV28,CASSLAGMNTEAFF,TGTGCCAGCAGTTTGGCAGGGATGAACACTGAAGCTTTCTTT
TRBJ2-1,TRBD2,15,NA,TRBV18,CASSAGLAGSNEQFF,TGTGCCAGCTCAGCGGGACTAGCGGGTTCCAATGAGCAGTTCTTC
TRBJ2-7,NA,15,once,TRBV7-2,CASSSRGGGSYEQYF,TGTGCCAGCAGCTCGCGAGGGGGGGGCAGCTACGAGCAGTACTTC
TRBJ2-5,TRBD2,14,NA,TRBV13,CASSLELAGETQYF,TGTGCCAGCAGCTTAGAACTAGCGGGAGAGACCCAGTACTTC
TRBJ1-2,TRBD1,16,NA,TRBV18,CASSPGTGPIGYGYTF,TGTGCCAGCTCACCGGGGACAGGGCCCATCGGTTATGGCTACACCTTC
TRBJ1-2,NA,14,NA,TRBV30,CAWSKGLPGYGYTF,TGTGCCTGGAGTAAAGGCCTCCCGGGCTATGGCTACACCTTC
TRBJ1-1,NA,15,NA,TRBV6-5,CASSSPPNFRAEAFF,TGTGCCAGCAGTTCCCCACCAAATTTCAGGGCTGAAGCTTTCTTT
TRBJ1-4,NA,15,NA,TRBV5-1,CASSSQAGTNEKLFF,TGCGCCAGCAGCTCCCAGGCAGGGACTAATGAAAAACTGTTTTTT
TRBJ1-5,NA,13,NA,TRBV28,CASSSQVRQPQHF,TGTGCCAGCAGTTCACAGGTGCGGCAGCCCCAGCATTTT
TRBJ1-4,NA,16,NA,TRBV3-1/TRBV3-2,CASSQTDRLLNEKLFF,TGTGCCAGCAGCCAGACCGACAGGCTCCTTAATGAAAAACTGTTTTTT
TRBJ1-1,NA,14,NA,TRBV7-9,CASSPDGTNTEAFF,TGTGCCAGCAGCCCGGACGGGACAAACACTGAAGCTTTCTTT
TRBJ2-1,TRBD2,17,NA,TRBV11-3,CASSSLKRGGRYNEQFF,TGTGCCAGCAGCTCTTTAAAGCGGGGGGGACGTTACAATGAGCAGTTCTTC
TRBJ2-5,NA,14,NA,TRBV5-1,CASSLSDSTETQYF,TGCGCCAGCAGCTTGTCCGACAGTACGGAGACCCAGTACTTC
TRBJ2-7,NA,12,few,TRBV13,CASSLARGEQYF,TGTGCCAGCAGCTTAGCAAGGGGCGAGCAGTACTTC
TRBJ1-1,NA,14,once,TRBV11-3,CASSSDSIGTEAFF,TGTGCCAGCAGCTCGGACAGTATCGGCACTGAAGCTTTCTTT